This paragraph reports one T cell receptor beta chain. Its antigen has not been determined. No base quality information exists; no much larger clone differs at one position. CD8 naive samples were obtained by positive selection for CCR7 among CD45RO-negative cells, yielding a CD45RA+CCR7+ population from which TemRA cells were excluded. Donors were healthy HIV-negative adults with no recently reported acute infections or vaccinations. Every donor was a Caucasian adult residing in Nashville, Tennessee, USA. Blood was collected by leukapheresis, and PBMCs were isolated by Ficoll-Histopaque density gradient centrifugation and then cryopreserved in liquid nitrogen vapor phase. Purity and quantity of every magnetically sorted T cell population were checked by analytical flow cytometry. From each sorted fraction, genomic DNA was isolated and quantified by UV absorbance on a Nanodrop 2000c. The sample comes from a study of shared clonotypes between healthy human individuals (TCRdb year 2020). Study-wide context: The cohort comprised two women and a few men aged 18 to 49 years. Per donor, three plates each were used for CD4 naive and CD4 memory, two for CD8 naive, and one for CD8 memory. The study deeply sequenced blood TCR repertoires of five healthy adults to estimate repertoire size and the extent of clonotype sharing between individuals. Libraries were prepared and TCR repertoires were sequenced by different laboratories using diverse techniques, in order to increase sequencing depth and limit assay-specific biases. Each donor's leukapheresis produced roughly between roughly 0.94 and 9.5 billion PBMCs. Overall results and qualifications from the work: Pairwise subsampling indicated that sequencing depth was expected to affect the degree of clonotype sharing among donors. Sampling was restricted to blood, and TCR repertoires in tissues likely differ from the TCR repertoires found in blood. Incomplete sequencing was indicated by rarefaction of sorted-subset datasets, despite the large sequencing depth. Because the study included only a small number of donors, the genetic and exposure-history diversity represented was limited. Roughly 5% of naive CD4, 3% to 3.5% of naive CD8, about 2.5% of memory CD4, and over 0.35% of memory CD8 clonotypes were shared across a few donors. Naive subsets generally had larger estimated clonotype richness than memory subsets did. Higher generation probabilities were observed for clonotypes shared by all four sorted-subset donors than for non-shared clonotypes.

The V end gives up 1 base and the J end 4 bases, leaving 25 bases in the junction not matched to a gene. For CDR1 and CDR2, the germline V gene lists SQVTM and ANQGSEA. From the cysteine through the phenylalanine, the CDR3 covers 21 amino acids. Only the CDR3 region is kept as DNA, spanning 63 bases read in frame from base 1. Using the deep immunoSEQ assay, TCR CDR3 regions were amplified from genomic DNA by multiplex PCR. For each cell subset, the extracted genomic DNA was distributed evenly across all wells of several immunoSEQ 96-well plates, and each plate served as one replicate. For sorted subsets, each replicate PCR was loaded with roughly 190 ng genomic DNA, equivalent to 25,000 to 35,000 T cell genomes. The purified libraries were quantified using a Qubit 3.0 fluorometer, sized with a Bioanalyzer 2100, and then quantified again using the KAPA Library Quantification kit. Every immunoSEQ 96-well plate was sequenced on a separate single-read 150-cycle Illumina NextSeq 550 flow cell. Regarding the original processing steps: The immunoSEQ output contained only junctional sequences without quality scores, so filtering could not match that applied to full-length reads. Sequences were annotated with PyIR, a Python wrapper for IgBLAST v1.9, using IMGT germline references to assign V/J genes and CDR3. Reads were removed for weak V/J assignments (E-value above 1e-6), missing CDR3, stop codons, out-of-frame junctions, or ambiguous translated residues. V3J clonotypes were defined as sequences sharing the same inferred V gene, J gene, and CDR3 amino acid sequence. Percentage overlap between repertoires was calculated by dividing the number of shared unique clonotypes by the size of the smaller repertoire. Repertoire richness was assessed with RTK rarefaction, the Chao1 estimator, and Recon v2.1 estimates of unobserved clonotypes. Generation probabilities were computed with OLGA for all TCRbeta clonotypes obtained by the gDNA method from a few donors. This immuneACCESS table, as held by TCRdb, lists in-frame sequences with V and J called but not all clones. Of the missing ones, under half trace to an unresolved V gene in checked studies; the others have no known cause. V and J calls and clone size are as listed in that table; D and trimming were resolved from the DNA. This sample lists about 2 million clones; approximately 94% were detected once. 1% to 1.5% of the sample comes from the top ten.

The sequence links TRBV29-1 to TRBJ1-1, and 9 junctional nucleotides match TRBD1. This sequence was found in a man younger than 30 in good health. The sequenced material came from naive CD8+ T cells sorted from blood. According to the study, the label for this sample's cell subset or site signals: CD45RA+CCR7+. The bases read TGCAGCGTTGAAGGACTTTTATCACCCGGACAGGGGAGTTATTTAGGCACTGAAGCTTTCTTT. Its amino acids are CSVEGLLSPGQGSYLGTEAFF.